Listed here are 27 T cell receptor beta chains from one sample, sequenced in a study of beta chain features in type 1 diabetes. General observations from the study: In all four CD4+ subsets, TCRB CDR3 length was significantly, moderately reduced in type 1 diabetes.

Expressed TCRB transcripts were sequenced, since all the RNA that had been isolated was reverse transcribed. TCRdb keeps only in-frame clones here, not all; method: immunoSEQ multiplex PCR. The sample lists hundreds of thousands of clones, 13% occurring once. Their recognized antigens are unknown. Sequences were obtained from naive CD4+ T cells from blood. The receptors come from a man between 18 and 35 years old with type 1 diabetes.

This clone was seen a handful of times. The chain carries TRBV19 and TRBJ1-1; D call uncertain. CDR3 length equals 14 residues. Trimming removed 2 bases from V and 0 bases from J, with 7 bases in between. From germline, CDR1 is LNHDA and CDR2 SQIVND (reference sequence). The CDR3 DNA follows: TGTGCCAGTAGTATACAACTGATGAACACTGAAGCTTTCTTT. It is translated as CASSIQLMNTEAFF.

This rearrangement joins TRBV25-1 to TRBJ1-2; D is possibly TRBD1 (6 bases). This CDR3 comprises 13 residues. The V gene lost 4 bases and the J gene lost 4 bases, with 10 bases spanning the gap. Germline CDR1 MGHDK, CDR2 SYGVNS. This chain's CDR3 is CASSVGHRYGYTF. Written as DNA, the CDR3 is TGTGCCAGCAGTGTGGGACACCGCTATGGCTACACCTTC.

This clone was observed a handful of times. The genes are TRBV7-2 and TRBJ1-1, with D possibly TRBD1 on 6 matching bases. This CDR3 has 14 residues. Germline V gene sequence: CDR1 SGHTA, CDR2 FQGNSA. V was shortened by 5 bases and J by 2 bases, with 12 bases between the two germline ends. The CDR3 loop is CASSRQTGNTEAFF. The DNA of the CDR3 is TGTGCCAGCAGCCGCCAGACAGGAAACACTGAAGCTTTCTTT.

This clone was recorded a few times. Other DNA sequences within the sample encode an identical CDR3. The chain links TRBV7-9 to TRBJ2-5; tentatively, D is TRBD1 (5 bases). Trimming removed 5 bases at V and 2 bases at J, with 12 bases between. This CDR3 contains 14 residues. Germline CDR1 reads SEHNR; CDR2 reads FQNEAQ (reference sequence). The CDR3 DNA follows: TGTGCCAGCAGCCTCCGGACACTTCAAGAGACCCAGTACTTC. Its translation: CASSLRTLQETQYF.

Worth noting for this clone: No conserved phenylalanine or tryptophan is present at the end of the CDR3, so a read error is the likely explanation. It is unclear where the CDR3 begins or ends on the DNA, so no DNA is shown, and the CDR3 is as TCRdb lists it. V usage is TRBV4-1 and J usage is TRBJ1-2. Germline CDR1 MGHRA, CDR2 YSYEKL. The CDR3 numbers 10 amino acids, ends counted. The CDR3 region is CASSQAGRAN.

This clone appeared a few times. The V call is TRBV30, the J call TRBJ1-2; 8 nucleotides line up with TRBD1. Per the germline V gene, CDR1 is GTSNPN and CDR2 is SVGIG (reference sequence). V was pared by 6 bases and J by 1 base, with 4 bases of the junction left unmatched. This CDR3 has 13 residues. CDR3 sequence: CACRDRSNYGYTF. The DNA for the CDR3 is TGTGCCTGTCGGGACAGGAGTAACTATGGCTACACCTTC. Looking up the rest from reference TRBV30 and TRBJ1-2 gives the full variable domain: SQTIHQWPATLVQPVGSPLSLECTVEGTSNPNLYWYRQAAGRGLQLLFYSVGIGQISSEVPQNLSASRPQDRQFILSSKKLLLSDSGFYLCACRDRSNYGYTFGSGTRLTVV.

CDR3 DNA sequence: TGCGCCAGCAGCTACGGGACCCAAAGGGAGACCCAGTACTTC. Its translation is CASSYGTQRETQYF. The chain recombines TRBV5-1 with TRBJ2-5; D is perhaps TRBD1 or TRBD2 (5 bases each). CDR1 and CDR2 from the germline V gene are SGHRS and YFSETQ. The CDR3 is 14 residues long. Trimming removed 3 bases at V and 5 bases at J, with 14 bases between.

This clone came up a few times. V usage is TRBV5-1 and J usage is TRBJ2-5; TRBD1 aligns across 9 bases. J was trimmed by 2 bases and V by 4 bases; bases with no gene match: 9. Germline V gives CDR1 SGHRS, CDR2 YFSETQ. This CDR3 has 16 amino acids. CDR3 sequence (DNA): TGCGCCAGCAGCCATGCCCCGGGACAGGGTCAAGAGACCCAGTACTTC. This codes for CASSHAPGQGQETQYF.

V gene TRBV15 combines with J gene TRBJ1-5; no clear D gene. The CDR3 sequence is 13 residues long. V was trimmed by 5 bases and J by 3 bases, leaving 8 bases between them. The germline gives CDR1 LNHNV, CDR2 YYDKDF (reference sequence). CDR3 sequence reads: CATSSEVNQPQHF. The CDR3 DNA follows: TGTGCCACCAGCTCCGAGGTCAATCAGCCCCAGCATTTT.

The rearrangement joins TRBV18 to TRBJ1-1; D unresolved. Germline-derived CDR1 and CDR2 are KGHSH and LQKENI. Trimming left V 4 bases short and J 0 bases short, with 6 bases between. CDR3 length: 13 amino acids. CDR3 in amino acids: CASSLILNTEAFF. The DNA for the CDR3 is TGTGCCAGCTCACTAATCCTGAACACTGAAGCTTTCTTT. The full variable domain, completed using reference TRBV18 and TRBJ1-1, is NAGVMQNPRHLVRRRGQEARLRCSPMKGHSHVYWYRQLPEEGLKFMVYLQKENIIDESGMPKERFSAEFPKEGPSILRIQQVVRGDSAAYFCASSLILNTEAFFGQGTRLTVV.

The chain combines TRBV27 with TRBJ1-5; TRBD1 is a possible D gene (5 bases). CDR1 and CDR2 (germline): MNHEY, SMNVEV (reference sequence). The V and J ends lost 6 bases and 1 base respectively, with 13 bases between them. The CDR3 is made up of 15 amino acids. CDR3 protein: CASRLGGGSNQPQHF. The CDR3 DNA is TGTGCCAGCAGGCTTGGTGGGGGGAGCAATCAGCCCCAGCATTTT.

This clone occurred a few times. The rearrangement joins TRBV30 to TRBJ1-1, with D unresolved. The CDR3 totals 14 residues. Germline lookup yields CDR1 GTSNPN and CDR2 SVGIG (reference sequence). The V gene lost 1 base and the J gene lost 2 bases, with 11 bases spanning the gap. The DNA of the CDR3 is TGTGCCTGGAGTGGGATAGAAGGTAACACTGAAGCTTTCTTT. The encoded protein is CAWSGIEGNTEAFF.

This clone was recorded a few times. CDR3 sequence (DNA): TGTGCCAGCAGCCTACAAGGGGGTAGCTCCTACGAGCAGTACTTC. Translating it yields CASSLQGGSSYEQYF. V and J are TRBV13 and TRBJ2-7; D might be TRBD1 (6 bases). Germline V gene data show CDR1 as PRHDT and CDR2 as FYEKMQ (reference sequence). The V end lost 5 bases, the J end lost 0 bases, and 14 bases lay between the germline ends. The CDR3 runs 15 residues.

The V call is TRBV6-5, the J call TRBJ2-1, with 10 bases matching TRBD2. Per germline, CDR1 MNHEY and CDR2 SVGAGI. The CDR3 has 15 amino acids. The junction had 12 bases not matched to a gene; V was cut back by 6 bases and J by 10 bases. CDR3 bases: TGTGCCAGCAGCCGAGCGGGGGGGCAAGCGAACGAGCAGTTCTTC. Its protein is CASSRAGGQANEQFF.

The J gene is TRBJ1-6, the V gene TRBV2; possible D gene TRBD1, 6 bases. Trimming pared 6 bases from V and 8 bases from J, leaving 14 bases between. Looked up from germline, CDR1 is SNHLY and CDR2 is FYNNEI. The CDR3 contains 14 residues. The CDR3 spells CASSSDGGHSPLHF. The CDR3 DNA is TGTGCCAGCAGCAGCGACGGGGGGCATTCACCCCTCCACTTT.

This chain links TRBV5-1 with TRBJ1-5; the D gene is possibly TRBD1 (6 bases). The germline CDR1 and CDR2 sequences are SGHRS and YFSETQ. The CDR3 spans 16 residues. Deletions cut 4 bases from V and 1 base from J, with 15 bases between. CDR3 nucleotides: TGCGCCAGCAGCCCAACGGGACAAACAAGCAATCAGCCCCAGCATTTT. Protein sequence: CASSPTGQTSNQPQHF. The full variable domain, rest sourced from reference TRBV5-1 and TRBJ1-5, is KAGVTQTPRYLIKTRGQQVTLSCSPISGHRSVSWYQQTPGQGLQFLFEYFSETQRNKGNFPGRFSGRQFSNSRSEMNVSTLELGDSALYLCASSPTGQTSNQPQHFGDGTRLSIL.

This clone was seen only a few times. This chain joins TRBV30 and TRBJ2-7; the D gene is possibly TRBD1 (6 bases). The CDR3 is 12 residues long. The V gene lost 2 bases and the J gene lost 10 bases, with 15 bases spanning the gap. Germline V gives CDR1 GTSNPN, CDR2 SVGIG (reference sequence). The CDR3 coding sequence is TGTGCCTGGAGTTCAACCCAGGGGCTACAGTACTTC. Translation: CAWSSTQGLQYF.

This clone occurred a few times. The chain carries TRBV30 and TRBJ1-4; D call uncertain. Germline CDR1 reads GTSNPN; CDR2 reads SVGIG (reference sequence). The V gene lost 3 bases and the J gene lost 8 bases, with 10 bases spanning the gap. The CDR3 is made up of 12 amino acids. CDR3 bases: TGTGCCTGGAGGTTTACCGAGGAAAAACTGTTTTTT. Translating gives CAWRFTEEKLFF.

The chain combines TRBV19 with TRBJ1-2; 7 nucleotides align to TRBD1. The CDR3 sequence is 16 residues long. The V segment lost 6 bases and the J segment 5 bases; nucleotides outside the gene matches: 15. The germline V gene encodes CDR1 LNHDA and CDR2 SQIVND (reference sequence). The CDR3 bases are TGTGCCAGTAGCCTAGCCTTGACCGGGACAGCGTATGGCTACACCTTC. It codes for CASSLALTGTAYGYTF.

This clone was observed a few times. The gene calls are TRBV29-1 and TRBJ1-1, with unresolved D. V was pared by 3 bases and J by 0 bases, with 14 bases between. CDR1 and CDR2 from the germline V gene are SQVTM and ANQGSEA. This CDR3 region has 15 residues. The CDR3: CSVDWRLQVNTEAFF. CDR3 in DNA: TGCAGCGTTGATTGGCGGCTGCAGGTGAACACTGAAGCTTTCTTT.

This clone was seen a handful of times. The rearrangement links TRBV7-9 to TRBJ2-1, with 7 bases aligning to TRBD1. Germline-derived CDR1 and CDR2 are SEHNR and FQNEAQ (reference sequence). Losses at the gene ends were 3 bases for V and 8 bases for J; bases not matched to a gene: 13. The CDR3 consists of 16 residues. The CDR3, as DNA: TGTGCCAGCAGCTTGGGAGCGCTACAGGGGATCCATGAGCAGTTCTTC. It translates to CASSLGALQGIHEQFF.

The chain uses TRBV5-6 and TRBJ2-5, with 7 bases aligning to TRBD1. The V gene end was trimmed by 4 bases and the J gene end by 5 bases; junction bases not matched to a gene: 5. CDR3 length equals 13 residues. Germline V CDR1 and CDR2: SGHDT, YYEEEE. The CDR3 DNA reads TGTGCCAGCAGCCGACAGGGTGCGGAGACCCAGTACTTC. It codes for CASSRQGAETQYF. Using reference TRBV5-6 and TRBJ2-5 for the parts outside the CDR3, the full variable domain is DAGVTQSPTHLIKTRGQQVTLRCSPKSGHDTVSWYQQALGQGPQFIFQYYEEEERQRGNFPDRFSGHQFPNYSSELNVNALLLGDSALYLCASSRQGAETQYFGPGTRLLVL.

The V and J genes are TRBV23-1 and TRBJ1-1; tentatively, D is TRBD1 (5 bases). TRBV23-1 is sorted into the ORF group, with uncertain function. CDR3 length equals 15 residues. Deletions cut 4 bases from V and 2 bases from J, with 14 bases between. Here the CDR3 DNA reads TGCGCCAGCAGTCCTAGACAGTTCTTAAACACTGAAGCTTTCTTT. Protein product: CASSPRQFLNTEAFF.

In this sample, this clone turned up a few times. The genes are TRBV25-1 and TRBJ2-7; D gene ambiguous. The CDR3 consists of 13 residues. Trimming left V 8 bases short and J 7 bases short, with 18 bases between. Germline lookup yields CDR1 MGHDK and CDR2 SYGVNS. CDR3 in DNA: TGTGCCAGCGCAAGGGAATCGGCCTTGGAGCAGTACTTC. This sequence encodes CASARESALEQYF.

There are a few counts of this clone. The genes are TRBV2 and TRBJ2-7; 10 bases fit TRBD1. Germline CDR1 and CDR2: SNHLY and FYNNEI. The length of the CDR3 is 14 residues. Trimming at V came to 7 bases and at J to 5 bases, leaving 8 bases not matched to a gene. The CDR3 DNA follows: TGTGCCAGCACTCGGGACAGGGGAGGAGACGAGCAGTACTTC. Residues: CASTRDRGGDEQYF.

The chain is built from TRBV9 and TRBJ2-1; D unresolved. The V end lost 3 bases, the J end lost 5 bases, and 3 bases lay between the germline ends. Germline values: CDR1 SGDLS, CDR2 YYNGEE. The CDR3 runs 11 residues. CDR3 loop: CASSGDNEQFF. CDR3 bases: TGTGCCAGCAGCGGCGACAATGAGCAGTTCTTC.

Only a few counts were recorded for this clone. CDR3 protein: CASSFTAGDYNEQFF. CDR3 nucleotides: TGTGCCAGCAGCTTCACAGCGGGGGACTACAATGAGCAGTTCTTC. V and J are TRBV7-9 and TRBJ2-1; 8 positions match TRBD2. CDR1 and CDR2 from the germline V gene are SEHNR and FQNEAQ (reference sequence). This CDR3 is built from 15 residues. With 3 bases clipped from V and 3 bases from J, the junction kept 4 bases outside the gene matches.